This T cell receptor (beta chain) comes out of a study of T-cell memory formation after mild COVID-19. Looking at the study overall: The study found TCR clusters largely donor specific.

MiXCR, applied by TCRdb to the 5' RACE reads, yields one record per CDR3 protein. The repertoire includes around 320,000 distinct CDR3 sequences, 25% to 30% of them detected once, and 13% sits in the top ten. The receptor was derived from an adult woman who had mild COVID-19 (a few samples of this study predate the infection). Cell type and time point are not known. The sequencing sample was made of PBMCs or a T cell subset sorted from them (not recorded which).

CDR3 region: CASRASVETQYF. The DNA of the CDR3 is TGTGCCAGCAGGGCTAGCGTAGAGACCCAGTACTTC. J is TRBJ2-5 and V is TRBV11-2; weak D call: TRBD2 (6 bases). V was shortened by 6 bases and J by 4 bases, with 9 bases between the two germline ends. This CDR3 is built from 12 residues. CDR1 is SGHAT and CDR2 is FQNNGV in the germline V gene.